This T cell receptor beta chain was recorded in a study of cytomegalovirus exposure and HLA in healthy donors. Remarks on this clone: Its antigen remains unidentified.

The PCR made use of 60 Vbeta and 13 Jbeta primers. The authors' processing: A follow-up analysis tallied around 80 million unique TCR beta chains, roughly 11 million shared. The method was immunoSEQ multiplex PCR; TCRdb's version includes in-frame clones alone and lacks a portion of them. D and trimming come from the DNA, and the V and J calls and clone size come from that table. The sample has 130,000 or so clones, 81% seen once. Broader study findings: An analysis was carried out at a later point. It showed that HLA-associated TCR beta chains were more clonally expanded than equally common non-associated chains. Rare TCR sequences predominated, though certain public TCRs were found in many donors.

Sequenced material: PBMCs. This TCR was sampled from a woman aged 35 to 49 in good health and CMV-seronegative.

The CDR3 DNA follows: TGCAGCGTCACAGGGGGCGGGAAGACCCAGTACTTC. It codes for CSVTGGGKTQYF. The rearrangement uses TRBV29-1 and TRBJ2-5; 9 bases line up with TRBD1. The CDR3 sequence is 12 residues long. Trimming removed 6 bases from V and 6 bases from J; junction bases left unmatched: 5. The V gene's germline CDR1 is SQVTM and CDR2 ANQGSEA.